The text below deals with one TCR beta chain. The PCR made use of 60 Vbeta and 13 Jbeta primers. The protocol was immunoSEQ multiplex PCR, while the TCRdb copy is restricted to in-frame clones and leaves out a portion. The sample lists about 160,000 clones; 70% to 90% were seen once. This record comes from a study of cytomegalovirus exposure and HLA in healthy donors. Per germline, CDR1 MNHEY and CDR2 SMNVEV (reference sequence). The V gene end was trimmed by 0 bases and the J gene end by 4 bases; junction bases not matched to a gene: 3. The CDR3 spans 15 residues. Sequenced material: PBMCs. The sequence was obtained from a woman aged 18-29 years in good health and CMV-seronegative. This chain uses TRBV27 with TRBJ2-7; TRBD2 matches 10 bases. CDR3 DNA sequence: TGTGCCAGCAGTTTATCCCTAGCGGGGGTGTACGAGCAGTACTTC. It specifies CASSLSLAGVYEQYF.